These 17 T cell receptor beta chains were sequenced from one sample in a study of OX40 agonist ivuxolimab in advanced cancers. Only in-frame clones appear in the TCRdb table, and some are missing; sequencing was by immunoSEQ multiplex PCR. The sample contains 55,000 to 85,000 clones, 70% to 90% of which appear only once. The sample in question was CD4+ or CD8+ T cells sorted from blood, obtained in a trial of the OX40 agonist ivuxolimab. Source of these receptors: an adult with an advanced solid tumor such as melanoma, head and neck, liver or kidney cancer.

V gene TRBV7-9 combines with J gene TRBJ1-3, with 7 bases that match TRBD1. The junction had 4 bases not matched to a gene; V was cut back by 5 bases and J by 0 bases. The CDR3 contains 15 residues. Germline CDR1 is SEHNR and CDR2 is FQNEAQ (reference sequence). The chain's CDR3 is CASSRTGASGNTIYF. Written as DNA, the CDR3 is TGTGCCAGCAGCCGAACAGGGGCCTCTGGAAACACCATATATTTT. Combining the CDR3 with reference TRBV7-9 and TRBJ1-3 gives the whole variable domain DTGVSQNPRHKITKRGQNVTFRCDPISEHNRLYWYRQTLGQGPEFLTYFQNEAQLEKSRLLSDRFSAERPKGSFSTLEIQRTEQGDSAMYLCASSRTGASGNTIYFGEGSWLTVV.

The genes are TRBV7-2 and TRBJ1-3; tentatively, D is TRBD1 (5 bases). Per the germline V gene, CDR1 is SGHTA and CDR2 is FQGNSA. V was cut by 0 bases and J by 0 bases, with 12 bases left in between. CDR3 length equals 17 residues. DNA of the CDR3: TGTGCCAGCAGCTTAGCCCCGGGGCGGGGCTCTGGAAACACCATATATTTT. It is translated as CASSLAPGRGSGNTIYF.

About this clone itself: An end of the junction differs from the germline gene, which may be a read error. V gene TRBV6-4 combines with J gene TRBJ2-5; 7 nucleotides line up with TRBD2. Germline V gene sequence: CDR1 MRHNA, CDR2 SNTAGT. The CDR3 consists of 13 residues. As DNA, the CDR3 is TGTGCCAGCCGGGGACTACATGTAGAGGCCCAGTACTTC. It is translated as CASRGLHVEAQYF.

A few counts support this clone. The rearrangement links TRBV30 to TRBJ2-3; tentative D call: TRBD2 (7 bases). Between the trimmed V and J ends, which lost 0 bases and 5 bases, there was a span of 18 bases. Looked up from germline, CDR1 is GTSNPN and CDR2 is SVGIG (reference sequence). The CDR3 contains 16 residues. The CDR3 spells CAWSVGGGSRGDTQYF. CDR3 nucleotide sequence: TGTGCCTGGAGTGTGGGGGGCGGGAGCCGTGGAGATACGCAGTATTTT.

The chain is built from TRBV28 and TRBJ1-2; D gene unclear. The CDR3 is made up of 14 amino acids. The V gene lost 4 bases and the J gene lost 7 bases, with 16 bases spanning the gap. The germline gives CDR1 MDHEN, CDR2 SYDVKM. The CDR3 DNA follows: TGTGCCAGCAGTTATGTGGAGCGGCTATCTGGCTACACCTTC. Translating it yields CASSYVERLSGYTF.

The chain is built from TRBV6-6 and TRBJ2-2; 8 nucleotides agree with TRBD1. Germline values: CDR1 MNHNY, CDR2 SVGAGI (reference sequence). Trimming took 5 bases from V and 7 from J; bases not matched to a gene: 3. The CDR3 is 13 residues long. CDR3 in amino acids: CASSATGGGELFF. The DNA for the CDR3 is TGTGCCAGCAGTGCTACAGGGGGCGGGGAGCTGTTTTTT.

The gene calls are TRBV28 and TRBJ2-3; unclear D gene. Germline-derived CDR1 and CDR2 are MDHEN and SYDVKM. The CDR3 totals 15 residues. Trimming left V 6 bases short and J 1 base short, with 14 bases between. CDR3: CASRVRPWGTDTQYF. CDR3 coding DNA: TGTGCCAGCAGGGTGCGGCCCTGGGGCACAGATACGCAGTATTTT. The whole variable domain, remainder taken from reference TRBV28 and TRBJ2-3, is DVKVTQSSRYLVKRTGEKVFLECVQDMDHENMFWYRQDPGLGLRLIYFSYDVKMKEKGDIPEGYSVSREKKERFSLILESASTNQTSMYLCASRVRPWGTDTQYFGPGTRLTVL.

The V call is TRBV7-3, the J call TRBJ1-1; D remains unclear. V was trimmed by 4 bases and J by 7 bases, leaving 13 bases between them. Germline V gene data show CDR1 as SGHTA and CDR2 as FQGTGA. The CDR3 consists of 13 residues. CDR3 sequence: CASSSTVQSEAFF. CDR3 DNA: TGTGCCAGCAGCTCCACAGTCCAGAGTGAAGCTTTCTTT.

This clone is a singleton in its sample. The CDR3 nucleotides are TGTGCCAGCAGCGCCGCCGGGGGTCCCTCTGGAAACACCATATATTTT. Translated, it gives CASSAAGGPSGNTIYF. The chain recombines TRBV5-4 with TRBJ1-3; D is possibly TRBD1 (5 bases). The CDR3 is 16 amino acids. Trimming removed 4 bases at V and 0 bases at J, with 14 bases between. Germline V gene sequence: CDR1 SGHNT, CDR2 YYREEE (reference sequence).

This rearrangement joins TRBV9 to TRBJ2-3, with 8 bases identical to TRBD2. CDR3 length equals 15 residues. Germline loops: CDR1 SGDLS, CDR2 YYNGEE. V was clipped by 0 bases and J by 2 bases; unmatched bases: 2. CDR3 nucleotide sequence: TGTGCCAGCAGCGTAGGCGGGGGGCTCACAGATACGCAGTATTTT. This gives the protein CASSVGGGLTDTQYF. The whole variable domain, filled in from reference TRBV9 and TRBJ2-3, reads DSGVTQTPKHLITATGQRVTLRCSPRSGDLSVYWYQQSLDQGLQFLIQYYNGEERAKGNILERFSAQQFPDLHSELNLSSLELGDSALYFCASSVGGGLTDTQYFGPGTRLTVL.

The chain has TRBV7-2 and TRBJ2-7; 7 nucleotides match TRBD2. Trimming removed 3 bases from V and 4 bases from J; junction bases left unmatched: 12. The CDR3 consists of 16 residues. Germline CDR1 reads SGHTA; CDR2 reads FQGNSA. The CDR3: CASSFVGSAGDYEQYF. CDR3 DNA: TGTGCCAGCAGCTTCGTTGGTTCGGCGGGGGATTACGAGCAGTACTTC.

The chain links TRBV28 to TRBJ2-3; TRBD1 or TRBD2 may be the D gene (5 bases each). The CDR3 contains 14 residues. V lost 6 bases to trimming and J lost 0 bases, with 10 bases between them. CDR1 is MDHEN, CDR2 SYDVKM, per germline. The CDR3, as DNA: TGTGCCAGCAGGGGGACCTTTAGCACAGATACGCAGTATTTT. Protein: CASRGTFSTDTQYF.

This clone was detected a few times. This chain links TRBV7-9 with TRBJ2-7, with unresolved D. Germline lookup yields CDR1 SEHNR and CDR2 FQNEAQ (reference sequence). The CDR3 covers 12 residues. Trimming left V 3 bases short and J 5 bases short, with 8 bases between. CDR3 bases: TGTGCCAGCAGCTTTAGCAGGCACGAGCAGTACTTC. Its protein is CASSFSRHEQYF.

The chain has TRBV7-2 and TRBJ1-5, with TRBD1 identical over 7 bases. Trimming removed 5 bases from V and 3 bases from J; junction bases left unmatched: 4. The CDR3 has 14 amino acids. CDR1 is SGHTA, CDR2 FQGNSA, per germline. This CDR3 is CASSPTGPNQPQHF. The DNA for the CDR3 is TGTGCCAGCAGCCCGACAGGGCCCAATCAGCCCCAGCATTTT.

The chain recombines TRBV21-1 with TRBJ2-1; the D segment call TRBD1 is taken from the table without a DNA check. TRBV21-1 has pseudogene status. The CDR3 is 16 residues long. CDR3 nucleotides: TGTGCCAGCAGCTACCACAGGGAAAGGTCCTACAATGAGCAGTTCTTC. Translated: CASSYHRERSYNEQFF.

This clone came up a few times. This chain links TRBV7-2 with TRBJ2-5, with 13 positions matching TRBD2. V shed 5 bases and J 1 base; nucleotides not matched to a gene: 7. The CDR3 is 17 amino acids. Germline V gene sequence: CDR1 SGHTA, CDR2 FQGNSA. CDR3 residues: CASSPRLAGGGQETQYF. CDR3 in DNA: TGTGCCAGCAGCCCCAGACTAGCGGGGGGCGGCCAAGAGACCCAGTACTTC.

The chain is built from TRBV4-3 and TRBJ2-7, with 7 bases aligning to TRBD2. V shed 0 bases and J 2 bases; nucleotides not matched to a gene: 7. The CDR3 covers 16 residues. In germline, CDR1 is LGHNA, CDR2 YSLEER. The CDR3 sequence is CASSQDRSGVAYEQYF. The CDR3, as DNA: TGCGCCAGCAGCCAAGATCGAAGCGGGGTGGCCTACGAGCAGTACTTC.